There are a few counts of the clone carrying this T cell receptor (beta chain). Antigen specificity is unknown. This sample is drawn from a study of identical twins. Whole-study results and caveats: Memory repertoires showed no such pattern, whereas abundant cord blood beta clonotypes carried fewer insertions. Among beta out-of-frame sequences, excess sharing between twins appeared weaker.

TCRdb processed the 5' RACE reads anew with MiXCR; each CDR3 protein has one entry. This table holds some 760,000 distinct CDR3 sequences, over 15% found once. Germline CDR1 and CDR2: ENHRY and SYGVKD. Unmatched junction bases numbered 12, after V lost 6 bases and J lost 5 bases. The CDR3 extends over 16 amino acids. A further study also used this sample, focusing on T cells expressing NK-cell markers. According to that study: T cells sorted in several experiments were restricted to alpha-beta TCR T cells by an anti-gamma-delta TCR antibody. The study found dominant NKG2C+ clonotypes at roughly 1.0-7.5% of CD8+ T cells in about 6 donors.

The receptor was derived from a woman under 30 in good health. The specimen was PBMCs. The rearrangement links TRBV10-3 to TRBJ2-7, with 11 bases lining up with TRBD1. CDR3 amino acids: CAIRASGTGGSHEQYF. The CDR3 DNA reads TGTGCCATCAGGGCCTCCGGGACAGGGGGGTCCCACGAGCAGTACTTC.